The clone carrying this T cell receptor beta chain counts as medium-sized. The antigen remains undetermined. The data stem from a study of early T cells in non-severe SARS-CoV-2 infection. Study as a whole: Chains were unpaired, as sequencing was done on bulk RNA from unsorted whole blood.

The study's findings and limits: Private and CD4 specificities were missed by VDJdb matching, skewed to anti-spike CD8.

Attachment of unique molecular identifiers was made to individual cDNA molecules. MiXCR, run by TCRdb on the 5' RACE reads, gives a single entry per CDR3 protein. The profile covers just over 70,000 distinct CDR3 sequences, with 12% appearing a single time and roughly 1.3% taken by the ten largest. The sample consisted of whole blood. The receptor was isolated from an adult who was a healthcare worker with PCR-confirmed SARS-CoV-2 infection or an uninfected control (not recorded which).

The CDR3 DNA is TGTGCCAGCTCACCGGAGCGGGGGGACAGGAATGAGCAGTTCTTC. This gives the protein CASSPERGDRNEQFF. This chain uses TRBV18 with TRBJ2-1; a weak D match, TRBD2 (9 bases). Germline V gives CDR1 KGHSH, CDR2 LQKENI. CDR3 length equals 15 residues. V was clipped by 3 bases and J by 7 bases, with 16 bases between them.